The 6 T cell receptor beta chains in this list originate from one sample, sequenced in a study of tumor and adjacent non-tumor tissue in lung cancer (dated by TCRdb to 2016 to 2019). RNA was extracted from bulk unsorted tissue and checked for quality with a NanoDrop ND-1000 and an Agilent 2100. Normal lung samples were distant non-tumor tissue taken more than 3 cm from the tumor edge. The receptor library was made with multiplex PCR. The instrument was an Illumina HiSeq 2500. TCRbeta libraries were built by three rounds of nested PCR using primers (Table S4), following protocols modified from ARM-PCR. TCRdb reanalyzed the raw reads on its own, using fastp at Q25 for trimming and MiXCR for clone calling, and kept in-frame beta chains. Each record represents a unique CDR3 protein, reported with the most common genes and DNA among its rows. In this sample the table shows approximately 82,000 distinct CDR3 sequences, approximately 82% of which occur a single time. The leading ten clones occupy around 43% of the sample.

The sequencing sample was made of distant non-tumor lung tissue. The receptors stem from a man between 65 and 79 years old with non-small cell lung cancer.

The CDR3 DNA reads as TGTGCCAGCAGCCCCGGCAATGAACTGTTCTTC. Translation gives CASSPGNELFF. This chain uses TRBV11-2 with TRBJ2-1; D unresolved. Trimming pared 5 bases from V and 15 bases from J, leaving 14 bases between. The CDR3 is made up of 11 amino acids. Germline lookup yields CDR1 SGHAT and CDR2 FQNNGV.

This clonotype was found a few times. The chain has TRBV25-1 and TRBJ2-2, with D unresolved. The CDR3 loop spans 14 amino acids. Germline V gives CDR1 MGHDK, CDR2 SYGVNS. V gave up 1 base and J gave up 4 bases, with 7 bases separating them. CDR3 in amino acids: CASSELGFTGELFF. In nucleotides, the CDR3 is TGTGCCAGCAGTGAATTGGGGTTCACCGGGGAGCTGTTTTTT.

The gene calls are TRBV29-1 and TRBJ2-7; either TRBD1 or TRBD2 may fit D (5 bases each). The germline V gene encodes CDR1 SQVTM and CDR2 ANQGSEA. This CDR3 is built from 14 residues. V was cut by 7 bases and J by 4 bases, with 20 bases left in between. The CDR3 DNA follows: TGCAGCGCTCAAGGATCGGGACCAAATTACGAGCAGTACTTC. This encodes CSAQGSGPNYEQYF.

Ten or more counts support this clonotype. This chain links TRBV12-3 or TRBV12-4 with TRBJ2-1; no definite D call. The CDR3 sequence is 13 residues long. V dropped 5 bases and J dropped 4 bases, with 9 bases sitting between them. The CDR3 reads CASSPEMYNEQFF. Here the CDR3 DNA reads TGTGCCAGCAGTCCAGAGATGTACAATGAGCAGTTCTTC.

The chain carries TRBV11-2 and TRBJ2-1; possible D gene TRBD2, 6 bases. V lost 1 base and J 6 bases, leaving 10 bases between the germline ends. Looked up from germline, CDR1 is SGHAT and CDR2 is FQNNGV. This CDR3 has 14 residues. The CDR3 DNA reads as TGTGCCAGCAGCTTAGCCGGGAGTCTCAATGAGCAGTTCTTC. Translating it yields CASSLAGSLNEQFF.

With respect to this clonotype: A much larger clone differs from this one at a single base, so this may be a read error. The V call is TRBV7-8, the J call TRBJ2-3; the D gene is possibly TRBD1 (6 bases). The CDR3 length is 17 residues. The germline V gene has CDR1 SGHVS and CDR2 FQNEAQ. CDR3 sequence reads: CAISLRAFGTSVDTQYF. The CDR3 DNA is TGTGCCATCAGCTTAAGGGCTTTCGGGACAAGCGTGGATACGCAGTATTTT.